This entry is about one T cell receptor beta chain. Investigators isolated RNA and reverse transcribed it into cDNA to act as the sequencing template. Using immunoSEQ multiplex PCR, the repertoire was profiled, and TCRdb retains in-frame clones only, with some absent. The data contain approximately 7,000 clones, roughly 70% of them singletons. This sample is drawn from a study of CD8+ T cells in alopecia areata. Alopecia areata patients provided lesional scalp punch biopsies and peripheral blood. CDR3 length equals 13 residues. V lost 3 bases to trimming and J lost 8 bases, with 8 bases between them. The germline CDR1 and CDR2 sequences are WSHSY and SAAADI.

This sequence joins TRBV10-2 and TRBJ1-6; possible D gene TRBD1, 6 bases. The material sequenced was skin, taken at week 0. This sequence was found in a human donor with alopecia areata. The CDR3, as DNA: TGCGCCAGCAGTGACACAGGGTATTCACCCCTCCACTTT. Translation: CASSDTGYSPLHF.